This TCR beta chain was captured by sequencing in a study of cytomegalovirus exposure and HLA in healthy donors. With 60 Vbeta and 13 Jbeta primers, the PCR was carried out. This table comes from immunoSEQ multiplex PCR, and its TCRdb copy is limited to in-frame clones, with some not included. The table includes roughly 140,000 clones, about 80% detected once. Germline CDR1 reads SGHRS; CDR2 reads YFSETQ. The CDR3 has 16 amino acids. V lost 1 base to trimming and J lost 10 bases; unmatched junction nucleotides: 9. Sequences were obtained from PBMCs. The chain couples TRBV5-1 to TRBJ2-1, with TRBD2 matching 12 bases. The receptor was derived from a woman aged 40 to 50 in good health and CMV-seropositive. CDR3 DNA: TGCGCCAGCAGCTTGCGACTAGCGGGAGTAGGACCAGAGCAGTTCTTC. Translation: CASSLRLAGVGPEQFF.